This record covers a single TCR beta chain. No antigen is known for it. The sample is drawn from a study of T cell responses to AZD1222 COVID-19 vaccine. Findings and caveats of the study: The donors showed a predominance of white British ancestry and of females, with possible underestimation of clonal diversity. Increases in Spike-specific TCR breadth and depth were seen after two AZD1222 doses.

V trimming: 6 bases; J trimming: 4 bases; junction bases outside the gene matches: 9. CDR1 and CDR2 (germline): MNHEY, SVGAGI. The CDR3 has 15 amino acids. Assay used: immunoSEQ multiplex PCR; TCRdb lists only in-frame clones, some missing. Counted here are approximately 150,000 clones, 80% to 95% occurring once; the ten biggest clones make up 0.75% to 1%. The sequence derives from an adult in good health. The sequencing used peripheral blood, collected on day 0 of MenACWY control vaccination. This chain links TRBV6-5 with TRBJ1-5; 7 nucleotides line up with TRBD1. In DNA, the CDR3 is TGTGCCAGCAGCAGGGACGGGACAGAGAATCAGCCCCAGCATTTT. Translated: CASSRDGTENQPQHF.